This T cell receptor (beta chain) was profiled in a study of T cell changes during pregnancy in multiple sclerosis. This CDR3 has 14 amino acids. J was trimmed by 2 bases and V by 5 bases; bases with no gene match: 4. Germline assignment: CDR1 SQVTM and CDR2 ANQGSEA. The method was immunoSEQ multiplex PCR; TCRdb's version includes in-frame clones alone and lacks a portion of them. The sample shows 50,000 to 60,000 clones, roughly 90% of them seen only once. The rearrangement links TRBV29-1 to TRBJ2-2; 8 nucleotides line up with TRBD1. The TCR comes from a female donor in good health, enrolled as a control in a pregnancy study. Sequencing was performed on CD4+ T cells from peripheral blood mononuclear cells, taken after pregnancy. The CDR3 bases are TGCAGCGTTCGGGACAGGCTAAACACCGGGGAGCTGTTTTTT. Protein product: CSVRDRLNTGELFF.